The present T cell receptor beta chain was sequenced within a study of blood T cell repertoires in COVID-19. Study overall: Samples representing acute and convalescent COVID-19 were sourced from the United States, Italy and Spain. From T cells, B-cell-depleted T cells, or PBMCs came the material, which was cDNA or gDNA.

In the authors' workflow: Amplifying reference gene primers gave estimates of nucleated cell counts. The table came from immunoSEQ multiplex PCR; TCRdb's copy has only in-frame clones and leaves some out. D and trimming come from the DNA, and the V and J calls and clone size come from that table. This sample carries more than 85,000 clones, 87% of them seen once, and the ten largest clones take roughly 4.9%. The CDR3 runs to 15 residues. Trimming pared 3 bases from V and 2 bases from J, leaving 10 bases between. Germline CDR1 KGHDR, CDR2 SFDVKD. This receptor was identified in a human donor in a cohort sampled during active COVID-19. The sequenced sample consisted of peripheral blood. This chain links TRBV24-1 with TRBJ1-3; a weak D match, TRBD1 (6 bases). Here the CDR3 reads CATSDRTEPGNTIYF. CDR3 DNA sequence: TGTGCCACCAGTGATCGGACAGAACCTGGAAACACCATATATTTT.